The 17 T cell receptor beta chains below all came from one sample that was sequenced in a study of T cell responses to AZD1222 COVID-19 vaccine. Repertoires were generated with immunoSEQ multiplex PCR, while TCRdb's copy carries only in-frame clones and drops some. The sample shows some 48,000 clones, 65% to 90% of them seen only once. Sequencing used peripheral blood, obtained 28 days after the second AZD1222 dose. Receptors originate from an adult who received the AZD1222 COVID-19 vaccine.

The chain links TRBV6-1 to TRBJ2-1; 7 bases fit TRBD1. The V segment lost 0 bases and the J segment 5 bases; nucleotides outside the gene matches: 7. In germline, CDR1 is MNHNS, CDR2 SASEGT. The CDR3 runs 16 residues. The CDR3 sequence: CASSEALQGDHNEQFF. In DNA, the CDR3 is TGTGCCAGCAGTGAAGCGTTGCAGGGGGACCACAATGAGCAGTTCTTC.

The chain carries TRBV5-1 and TRBJ1-5; D is unresolved. Per the germline V gene, CDR1 is SGHRS and CDR2 is YFSETQ. The CDR3 is 15 residues long. V lost 1 base and J lost 0, with 8 bases in between. CDR3 region: CASSLLGYSNQPQHF. The CDR3 DNA is TGCGCCAGCAGCTTGCTGGGGTATAGCAATCAGCCCCAGCATTTT.

V and J are TRBV5-6 and TRBJ2-1; TRBD1 matches 8 bases. Trimming removed 0 bases from V and 2 bases from J; junction bases left unmatched: 4. Germline V gene sequence: CDR1 SGHDT, CDR2 YYEEEE. The CDR3 covers 16 residues. The CDR3 nucleotides read TGTGCCAGCAGCTTGGAACCAGGGGGCACCTACAATGAGCAGTTCTTC. It codes for CASSLEPGGTYNEQFF. Based on the CDR3 plus reference TRBV5-6 and TRBJ2-1, the full variable domain is DAGVTQSPTHLIKTRGQQVTLRCSPKSGHDTVSWYQQALGQGPQFIFQYYEEEERQRGNFPDRFSGHQFPNYSSELNVNALLLGDSALYLCASSLEPGGTYNEQFFGPGTRLTVL.

The J gene is TRBJ2-3, the V gene TRBV7-3; TRBD2 matches at 8 bases. The J segment lost 1 base and the V segment lost 5 bases, leaving 2 bases of the junction unmatched. The germline V gene has CDR1 SGHTA and CDR2 FQGTGA. The CDR3 consists of 14 residues. This CDR3 reads CASSPTSGTDTQYF. CDR3 sequence (DNA): TGTGCCAGCAGCCCGACTAGCGGCACAGATACGCAGTATTTT.

The gene calls are TRBV6-5 and TRBJ2-5; D tentatively reads TRBD1 or TRBD2 (5 bases each). Germline lookup yields CDR1 MNHEY and CDR2 SVGAGI. The V gene lost 0 bases and the J gene lost 5 bases, with 10 bases spanning the gap. CDR3 length: 14 residues. The CDR3 DNA follows: TGTGCCAGCAGTTACTCGAGAGGGGAGGAGACCCAGTACTTC. It specifies CASSYSRGEETQYF.

The CDR3 bases are TGTGCCAGCAGTGGCTCAGGGGGCACGGACACTGAAGCTTTCTTT. It is translated as CASSGSGGTDTEAFF. The V call is TRBV27, the J call TRBJ1-1, with 8 nucleotides matching TRBD1. CDR3 length: 15 amino acids. Germline V gives CDR1 MNHEY, CDR2 SMNVEV (reference sequence). The V and J ends lost 5 bases and 3 bases, in that order; junction bases with no gene match: 8.

About this clone itself: An end of the junction differs from the germline gene, which may be a read error. The rearrangement uses TRBV3-1 (or the pseudogene TRBV3-2) and TRBJ1-4; a possible D gene is TRBD1 (6 bases). Germline V gene sequence: CDR1 LGHDT, CDR2 YNNKEL (reference sequence). The CDR3 is made up of 22 amino acids. CDR3 in amino acids: CASTQRTEGWVGYREADEKLFF. CDR3 sequence (DNA): TGTGCCAGCACCCAAAGAACGGAAGGATGGGTTGGATACAGGGAGGCAGATGAAAAACTGTTTTTT.

The chain is built from TRBV7-9 and TRBJ1-4; tentative D call: TRBD1 (5 bases). The germline V gene encodes CDR1 SEHNR and CDR2 FQNEAQ (reference sequence). The CDR3 spans 11 residues. Trimming cost V 5 bases and J 16 bases, with 14 bases left between them. The CDR3 reads CASSLDSEQFF. For the CDR3, the DNA is TGTGCCAGCAGCCTAGACAGTGAGCAGTTTTTT.

This clone has only one observation. The V call is TRBV12-3 or TRBV12-4, the J call TRBJ2-7, with a possible D match to TRBD2 (5 bases). The length of the CDR3 is 12 residues. V lost 6 bases and J lost 6, with 12 bases in between. The CDR3 nucleotides read TGTGCCAGCAGCGGGGAGACTCGCGAGCAGTACTTC. It translates to CASSGETREQYF.

The gene calls are TRBV18 and TRBJ2-2; TRBD1 might be the D (5 bases). V gave up 6 bases and J gave up 5 bases, with 10 bases separating them. The V gene's germline CDR1 is KGHSH and CDR2 LQKENI. There are 13 residues in the CDR3. DNA for the CDR3: TGTGCCAGCTCCCAGGGTCTAACCGGGGAGCTGTTTTTT. Its translation is CASSQGLTGELFF.

The rearrangement uses TRBV19 and TRBJ2-3; 14 bases match TRBD2. Looked up from germline, CDR1 is LNHDA and CDR2 is SQIVND (reference sequence). The CDR3 length is 19 residues. V lost 11 bases to trimming and J lost 0 bases; unmatched junction nucleotides: 16. CDR3 sequence: CACSSLGTSGGGSTDTQYF. The CDR3 DNA sequence: TGTGCCTGTTCTTCCCTGGGGACTAGCGGGGGTGGGAGCACAGATACGCAGTATTTT. The whole variable domain, filled in from reference TRBV19 and TRBJ2-3, reads DGGITQSPKYLFRKEGQNVTLSCEQNLNHDAMYWYRQDPGQGLRLIYYSQIVNDFQKGDIAEGYSVSREKKESFPLTVTSAQKNPTAFYLCACSSLGTSGGGSTDTQYFGPGTRLTVL.

The gene calls are TRBV7-3 and TRBJ1-1, with 8 bases identical to TRBD1. Germline lookup yields CDR1 SGHTA and CDR2 FQGTGA. The CDR3 is 13 amino acids. Trimming at V came to 5 bases and at J to 4 bases, leaving 3 bases not matched to a gene. The CDR3 sequence: CASSVTGGTEAFF. CDR3 DNA sequence: TGTGCCAGCAGCGTTACAGGGGGCACTGAAGCTTTCTTT.

The rearrangement uses TRBV21-1 and TRBJ2-5; TRBD2, the table's D call, lacks a check against the DNA. TRBV21-1 is a recognized pseudogene. This CDR3 has 14 residues. The chain's CDR3 is CASSKAEEMETQYF. The CDR3 bases are TGTGCCAGCAGCAAAGCGGAGGAGATGGAGACCCAGTACTTC.

The rearrangement joins TRBV29-1 to TRBJ2-7; TRBD2 agrees at 12 bases. Germline V lookup: CDR1 SQVTM, CDR2 ANQGSEA. Trimming cost V 6 bases and J 5 bases; bases outside gene matches: 17. CDR3 size: 17 residues. Here the CDR3 DNA reads TGCAGCGTGCGCGGGGGGGACTCTAGCGGGAGGGCCAACGAGCAGTACTTC. Translated, it gives CSVRGGDSSGRANEQYF.

The chain is built from TRBV2 and TRBJ1-2, with 7 nucleotides matching TRBD1. The V gene's germline CDR1 is SNHLY and CDR2 FYNNEI. V was clipped by 5 bases and J by 7 bases; unmatched bases: 10. This CDR3 has 14 amino acids. CDR3 nucleotide sequence: TGTGCCAGCAGTCGGGTAGAGGGGGCAGGTGGCTACACCTTC. Translation gives CASSRVEGAGGYTF.

The chain is built from TRBV25-1 and TRBJ2-7; D is perhaps TRBD2 (5 bases). The V end was cut by 8 bases, the J end by 7 bases, with 21 bases between. The CDR3 totals 14 residues. Germline-derived CDR1 and CDR2 are MGHDK and SYGVNS. The CDR3 loop reads CASRSGYQAEEQYF. In DNA form, the CDR3 reads TGTGCCAGCCGATCGGGATATCAGGCTGAGGAGCAGTACTTC.

V usage is TRBV18 and J usage is TRBJ2-2, with 7 positions matching TRBD2. With V trimmed by 6 bases and J by 2 bases, 9 bases remained unmatched. Germline V gene lookup returns CDR1 KGHSH and CDR2 LQKENI. The CDR3 contains 16 residues. CDR3: CASSPQRGSNTGELFF. CDR3 coding DNA: TGTGCCAGCTCCCCCCAGCGGGGTTCTAACACCGGGGAGCTGTTTTTT.